These 12 T cell receptor beta chains came from one sample sequenced in a study of blood T cells in healthy people across ages. A sample-barcoded 5' primer and a J-beta primer mix were used in a second PCR of roughly 7 to 11 cycles. TCRdb redid the calling of the 5' RACE reads with MiXCR, one entry per CDR3 protein. The sample has about 730,000 distinct CDR3 sequences; 35% to 45% are singletons. Source material: blood. The receptors derive from a woman aged 60-75 years in good health.

The CDR3 here is CASSPPVIAGRQETLYF. The CDR3 DNA sequence: TGTGCCAGCTCACCACCGGTAATAGCGGGGCGACAAGAGACCCTGTACTTC. J is TRBJ2-7 and V is TRBV18; 8 bases are a match to TRBD2. This CDR3 comprises 17 residues. J lost 12 bases, V lost 0 bases, and 19 bases had no gene match. Looked up from germline, CDR1 is KGHSH and CDR2 is LQKENI. Using reference TRBV18 and TRBJ2-7 for the parts outside the CDR3, the full variable domain is NAGVMQNPRHLVRRRGQEARLRCSPMKGHSHVYWYRQLPEEGLKFMVYLQKENIIDESGMPKERFSAEFPKEGPSILRIQQVVRGDSAAYFCASSPPVIAGRQETLYFGPGTRLTVT.

The rearrangement joins TRBV29-1 to TRBJ1-6; D is undetermined. Germline CDR1 reads SQVTM; CDR2 reads ANQGSEA. V shed 4 bases and J shed 8 bases, with 9 bases lying between them. CDR3 length: 12 amino acids. CDR3 sequence reads: CSVGMRDSPLHF. The CDR3 nucleotides are TGCAGCGTTGGGATGCGAGATTCACCCCTCCACTTT.

The genes are TRBV20-1 and TRBJ2-1; D is uncertain. This CDR3 contains 11 residues. In germline, CDR1 is DFQATT, CDR2 SNEGSKA (reference sequence). Trimming left V 6 bases short and J 1 base short, with 4 bases between. CDR3 sequence: CSAVSYNEQFF. CDR3 coding DNA: TGCAGTGCGGTTTCCTACAATGAGCAGTTCTTC.

The chain recombines TRBV4-3 with TRBJ2-3, with D possibly matching TRBD2 (6 bases). Germline V lookup: CDR1 LGHNA, CDR2 YSLEER. CDR3 length equals 15 residues. Deletions cut 1 base from V and 0 bases from J, with 8 bases between. CDR3 sequence reads: CASSQVSGSTDTQYF. CDR3 nucleotides: TGCGCCAGCAGCCAAGTTAGCGGCAGCACAGATACGCAGTATTTT.

This chain joins TRBV28 and TRBJ2-5; tentative D call: TRBD2 (6 bases). CDR1 MDHEN and CDR2 SYDVKM come from the germline V gene. The CDR3 length is 17 residues. The V end was cut by 6 bases, the J end by 3 bases, with 23 bases between. Here the CDR3 reads CASRTLIQDGREETQYF. The CDR3 bases are TGTGCCAGCAGAACACTGATCCAGGACGGGAGAGAAGAGACCCAGTACTTC.

Regarding this clonotype: An end of the junction does not agree with germline; a read error may underlie this. J is TRBJ2-1 and V is TRBV29-1; maybe TRBD2 (5 bases). This CDR3 has 13 residues. The V gene's germline CDR1 is SQVTM and CDR2 ANQGSEA. The CDR3 DNA follows: TGCAGCGTTACGGGAAGCTCCTACAATGAGCTGTTCTTC. As protein: CSVTGSSYNELFF.

The sample holds a few counts of this clonotype. The chain has TRBV7-3 and TRBJ2-1; TRBD2 might be the D (5 bases). This CDR3 region has 13 residues. Germline V gives CDR1 SGHTA, CDR2 FQGTGA. Trimming pared 5 bases from V and 7 bases from J, leaving 12 bases between. CDR3 sequence reads: CASSKELENEQFF. For the CDR3, the DNA is TGTGCCAGCAGCAAGGAACTAGAAAATGAGCAGTTCTTC.

The chain joins TRBV7-2 to TRBJ2-1; D might be TRBD2 (5 bases). CDR3 length: 10 residues. From germline, CDR1 is SGHTA and CDR2 FQGNSA. V was cut by 8 bases and J by 13 bases, with 12 bases left in between. The CDR3 sequence is CASQGLEQFF. The CDR3 DNA follows: TGTGCCAGCCAAGGACTCGAACAGTTCTTC.

The sample holds a few counts of this clonotype. The chain carries TRBV3-1 and TRBJ1-6; TRBD1 aligns across 8 bases. The germline V gene encodes CDR1 LGHDT and CDR2 YNNKEL (reference sequence). With 5 bases clipped from V and 4 bases from J, the junction kept 7 bases outside the gene matches. The length of the CDR3 is 16 residues. The CDR3 bases are TGTGCCAGCAGCTCCCTCGGGACAGGTTATAATTCACCCCTCCACTTT. Translation gives CASSSLGTGYNSPLHF.

The chain recombines TRBV20-1 with TRBJ2-4, with a possible D match to TRBD2 (5 bases). CDR3 length: 15 residues. V shed 6 bases and J shed 0 bases, with 15 bases lying between them. The germline V gene has CDR1 DFQATT and CDR2 SNEGSKA (reference sequence). The CDR3 region is CSAPEAGVAKNIQYF. CDR3 nucleotides: TGCAGTGCCCCGGAGGCGGGTGTAGCCAAAAACATTCAGTACTTC.

The V gene is TRBV3-1, the J gene TRBJ1-1; D is perhaps TRBD1 (5 bases). V shed 4 bases and J shed 6 bases, with 18 bases lying between them. In germline, CDR1 is LGHDT, CDR2 YNNKEL (reference sequence). The length of the CDR3 is 15 residues. This CDR3 reads CASSPRTSARAEAFF. The CDR3 coding sequence is TGTGCCAGCAGCCCGCGGACATCGGCGCGAGCTGAAGCTTTCTTT.

The rearrangement joins TRBV9 to TRBJ2-7; TRBD2 matches 11 bases. Germline V lookup: CDR1 SGDLS, CDR2 YYNGEE. With 0 bases clipped from V and 7 bases from J, the junction kept 9 bases outside the gene matches. The CDR3 runs to 16 residues. In nucleotides, the CDR3 is TGTGCCAGCAGCGTAGCTCTTAGCGGGAGGGCCGGGGAGCAGTACTTC. Encoded protein: CASSVALSGRAGEQYF.